This passage covers 30 T cell receptor beta chains from one sample sequenced in a study of CD8 T cells in Susac syndrome. Reverse transcription of about 0.45 to 1 ug RNA was carried out with random hexamers. Each CDR3 protein is one row after TCRdb ran MiXCR on the immunoSEQ multiplex PCR reads. The sample holds around 130,000 distinct CDR3 sequences, just over 95% seen once. Sequenced: CD4+ T cells from PBMCs. The receptors were sampled from a human donor with Susac syndrome.

This sequence joins TRBV20-1 and TRBJ2-7, with TRBD1 identical over 9 bases. Germline CDR1 is DFQATT and CDR2 is SNEGSKA (reference sequence). J gave up 6 bases and V 6 bases, and 6 bases lay outside the gene matches. The CDR3 contains 12 residues. The CDR3 DNA follows: TGCAGTGCCGGGACAGGGAAAACCGAGCAGTACTTC. Protein product: CSAGTGKTEQYF.

This chain joins TRBV27 and TRBJ2-6; maybe TRBD2 (6 bases). The CDR3 has 16 amino acids. Germline V gives CDR1 MNHEY, CDR2 SMNVEV (reference sequence). Trimming left V 3 bases short and J 0 bases short, with 9 bases between. The CDR3 DNA is TGTGCCAGCAGTTTGGAGGGAAACTCTGGGGCCAACGTCCTGACTTTC. Residues: CASSLEGNSGANVLTF.

The chain joins TRBV12-3 or TRBV12-4 to TRBJ2-7; TRBD1 might be the D (6 bases). The CDR3 runs to 15 residues. Trimming stripped 5 bases from V and 1 base from J, with 15 bases between. CDR3 DNA: TGTGCCAGCAGTCCCGGTAACAGGGCTTCCTACGAGCAGTACTTC. Translating gives CASSPGNRASYEQYF.

The chain combines TRBV6-1 with TRBJ2-6; TRBD2 agrees at 7 bases. Germline V CDR1 and CDR2: MNHNS, SASEGT. V gave up 4 bases and J gave up 0 bases; unmatched junction bases: 6. CDR3 length equals 17 residues. CDR3 amino acids: CASSGPASGSGANVLTF. The CDR3 nucleotides read TGTGCCAGCAGTGGCCCCGCTAGCGGCTCTGGGGCCAACGTCCTGACTTTC.

The chain carries TRBV5-4 and TRBJ2-2; maybe TRBD1 (6 bases). V lost 0 bases and J 3 bases, leaving 12 bases between the germline ends. The germline V gene has CDR1 SGHNT and CDR2 YYREEE (reference sequence). The CDR3 is 16 residues long. Written as DNA, the CDR3 is TGTGCCAGCAGCTTGGGGGGCAGGGGTGACACCGGGGAGCTGTTTTTT. It is translated as CASSLGGRGDTGELFF.

This clonotype was seen once. J is TRBJ1-1 and V is TRBV29-1; the D is unclear. From germline, CDR1 is SQVTM and CDR2 ANQGSEA. The CDR3 length is 11 residues. The V end was cut by 4 bases, the J end by 1 base, with 4 bases between. CDR3 bases: TGCAGCGTTGCAGCGAACACTGAAGCTTTCTTT. This encodes CSVAANTEAFF.

The chain employs TRBV6-5 and TRBJ1-2; 9 bases align to TRBD1. This CDR3 is 13 amino acids long. Germline V lookup: CDR1 MNHEY, CDR2 SVGAGI. V was clipped by 7 bases and J by 8 bases; unmatched bases: 8. In DNA form, the CDR3 reads TGTGCCAGCATCGGGACAGGGCATGGCGGCTACACCTTC. Translation gives CASIGTGHGGYTF.

This chain uses TRBV7-9 with TRBJ1-1; weak D call: TRBD1 (5 bases). Trimming removed 4 bases at V and 1 base at J, with 10 bases between. Per the germline V gene, CDR1 is SEHNR and CDR2 is FQNEAQ (reference sequence). CDR3 length: 14 amino acids. In DNA, the CDR3 is TGTGCCAGCAGCTCCCCGGGGACGAACACTGAAGCTTTCTTT. This sequence encodes CASSSPGTNTEAFF.

The chain has TRBV20-1 and TRBJ2-3; D gene ambiguous. Germline CDR1 DFQATT, CDR2 SNEGSKA (reference sequence). Deletions cut 6 bases from V and 1 base from J, with 14 bases between. This CDR3 is 14 amino acids long. The DNA of the CDR3 is TGCAGTGCCCGTCCCAGTGTGGGCACAGATACGCAGTATTTT. Its protein is CSARPSVGTDTQYF.

This rearrangement joins TRBV20-1 to TRBJ2-1; D assignment may be TRBD1 or TRBD2 (5 bases each). The CDR3 spans 12 residues. Germline lookup yields CDR1 DFQATT and CDR2 SNEGSKA (reference sequence). The germline V and J ends were trimmed by 3 bases and 7 bases, with 10 bases remaining between them. The CDR3 region has the DNA TGCAGTGCTAGCGGGAAGGGGAATGAGCAGTTCTTC. It is translated as CSASGKGNEQFF.

V usage is TRBV9 and J usage is TRBJ2-4; 7 bases fit TRBD2. The ends lost 4 bases at V and 6 bases at J; junction bases unmatched: 10. The length of the CDR3 is 15 residues. Germline V gene lookup returns CDR1 SGDLS and CDR2 YYNGEE. The chain's CDR3 is CASSPLVGGGNIQYF. The DNA of the CDR3 is TGTGCCAGCAGCCCCCTGGTGGGGGGGGGAAACATTCAGTACTTC.

The chain has TRBV18 and TRBJ1-2, with TRBD1 as a possible D gene (6 bases). The CDR3 covers 16 residues. Trimming cost V 3 bases and J 8 bases, with 22 bases left between them. CDR1 and CDR2 from the germline V gene are KGHSH and LQKENI. The CDR3 sequence: CASSPDRPGGVKGYTF. DNA for the CDR3: TGTGCCAGCTCACCCGACAGGCCTGGAGGGGTGAAGGGCTACACCTTC.

The rearrangement joins TRBV3-1 to TRBJ2-4; no clear D. CDR3 size: 12 residues. Germline assignment: CDR1 LGHDT and CDR2 YNNKEL (reference sequence). V was cut by 1 base and J by 8 bases, with 6 bases left in between. The CDR3 reads CASSQVGDIQYF. The CDR3, as DNA: TGTGCCAGCAGCCAAGTTGGCGACATTCAGTACTTC.

V and J are TRBV5-1 and TRBJ2-3; TRBD2 matches at 12 bases. CDR3 length: 16 residues. Germline CDR1 SGHRS, CDR2 YFSETQ. Trimming cost V 6 bases and J 1 base; bases outside gene matches: 6. CDR3 region: CASTLAGGPGTDTQYF. The DNA for the CDR3 is TGCGCCAGCACCCTAGCGGGAGGGCCCGGCACAGATACGCAGTATTTT.

The V and J genes are TRBV5-4 and TRBJ2-1, with TRBD2 identical over 8 bases. There are 16 residues in the CDR3. The germline V gene encodes CDR1 SGHNT and CDR2 YYREEE (reference sequence). The V gene end was trimmed by 3 bases and the J gene end by 6 bases; junction bases not matched to a gene: 11. The CDR3 loop reads CASSSGTSGPPNEQFF. DNA of the CDR3: TGTGCCAGCAGCTCGGGCACTAGCGGACCGCCCAATGAGCAGTTCTTC.

V usage is TRBV15 and J usage is TRBJ2-3; 10 nucleotides match TRBD2. V lost 6 bases to trimming and J lost 4 bases; unmatched junction nucleotides: 13. This CDR3 is 17 amino acids long. Germline CDR1 LNHNV, CDR2 YYDKDF (reference sequence). CDR3: CATSLRASGRGADTQYF. The CDR3 bases are TGTGCCACCAGTCTGCGGGCTAGCGGGAGAGGGGCAGATACGCAGTATTTT.

V gene TRBV5-1 combines with J gene TRBJ2-1; 10 bases line up with TRBD2. Germline CDR1 SGHRS, CDR2 YFSETQ. The CDR3 consists of 15 residues. J lost 8 bases, V lost 3 bases, and 8 bases had no gene match. CDR3 protein: CASSWTGTSADEQFF. DNA of the CDR3: TGCGCCAGCAGCTGGACCGGGACTAGCGCCGATGAGCAGTTCTTC.

The V gene is TRBV29-1, the J gene TRBJ2-7; 11 bases are a match to TRBD1. The CDR3 has 13 residues. The V gene's germline CDR1 is SQVTM and CDR2 ANQGSEA. J was trimmed by 4 bases and V by 8 bases; bases with no gene match: 7. The DNA for the CDR3 is TGCAGCACCACCGGGACAGGGGGGTACGAGCAGTACTTC. Amino acids: CSTTGTGGYEQYF.

The chain carries TRBV20-1 and TRBJ2-3, with TRBD2 matching over 8 bases. Germline V CDR1 and CDR2: DFQATT, SNEGSKA (reference sequence). The CDR3 totals 14 residues. The V gene end was trimmed by 2 bases and the J gene end by 1 base; junction bases not matched to a gene: 2. CDR3 residues: CSARRAGGTDTQYF. CDR3 nucleotides: TGCAGTGCTAGAAGAGCGGGAGGCACAGATACGCAGTATTTT.

The chain employs TRBV30 and TRBJ1-1; possible D gene TRBD1, 5 bases. Trimming left V 3 bases short and J 1 base short, with 15 bases between. The CDR3 spans 15 residues. The germline CDR1 and CDR2 sequences are GTSNPN and SVGIG (reference sequence). Written as DNA, the CDR3 is TGTGCCTGGAGGGAACCCGACAGACAGAACACTGAAGCTTTCTTT. Its protein is CAWREPDRQNTEAFF.

The CDR3 protein is CATSRRGTGEFGRGQYF. CDR3 sequence (DNA): TGTGCCACCAGCAGAAGAGGGACAGGGGAATTCGGAAGGGGCCAGTACTTC. V gene TRBV15 combines with J gene TRBJ2-5; 10 nucleotides line up with TRBD1. This CDR3 is built from 17 residues. The ends lost 2 bases at V and 10 bases at J; junction bases unmatched: 16. The germline CDR1 and CDR2 sequences are LNHNV and YYDKDF (reference sequence).

The chain combines TRBV5-1 with TRBJ1-2; D is undetermined. V was clipped by 0 bases and J by 4 bases, with 10 bases between them. The CDR3 consists of 14 residues. Germline assignment: CDR1 SGHRS and CDR2 YFSETQ. CDR3 sequence reads: CASSLEDLPYGYTF. CDR3 in DNA: TGCGCCAGCAGCTTGGAGGACCTTCCCTATGGCTACACCTTC.

The chain couples TRBV7-2 to TRBJ2-1; TRBD2 matches 7 bases. CDR1 and CDR2 (germline): SGHTA, FQGNSA. V lost 5 bases to trimming and J lost 0 bases; unmatched junction nucleotides: 7. The CDR3 runs 16 residues. CDR3 nucleotides: TGTGCCAGCAGCCGTCCAGCGGGAAGCTCCTACAATGAGCAGTTCTTC. This translates into CASSRPAGSSYNEQFF.

The CDR3 coding sequence is TGTGCCAGCAGTGGAGCTAATGAAAAACTGTTTTTT. It translates to CASSGANEKLFF. The rearrangement joins TRBV6-1 to TRBJ1-4; D is ambiguous. The CDR3 has 12 amino acids. The germline gives CDR1 MNHNS, CDR2 SASEGT. V lost 4 bases, J lost 3 bases, and 3 bases lay in between.

The chain couples TRBV11-2 to TRBJ2-7; no definite D call. The V gene's germline CDR1 is SGHAT and CDR2 FQNNGV. Trimming stripped 4 bases from V and 7 bases from J, with 11 bases between. The CDR3 extends over 12 amino acids. The CDR3 loop reads CASSSSHAEQYF. For the CDR3, the DNA is TGTGCCAGCAGCTCCAGCCATGCAGAGCAGTACTTC.

This chain joins TRBV4-1 and TRBJ2-3; D is ambiguous. The CDR3 sequence is 15 residues long. CDR1 MGHRA and CDR2 YSYEKL come from the germline V gene. V shed 8 bases and J shed 0 bases, with 15 bases lying between them. CDR3: CASLKRTTSTDTQYF. The CDR3 DNA sequence: TGCGCCAGCCTAAAACGAACCACTAGCACAGATACGCAGTATTTT.

The V and J genes are TRBV20-1 and TRBJ1-2; D ambiguous. The CDR3 is 13 residues long. CDR1 is DFQATT and CDR2 is SNEGSKA in the germline V gene (reference sequence). Trimming took off 3 bases at V and 8 bases at J, with 16 bases between the two ends. The CDR3, as DNA: TGCAGTGCTAGCACCGGGTCTCAGCGGGGCTACACCTTC. It yields the protein CSASTGSQRGYTF.

The CDR3 DNA follows: TGTGCCACCACCGAAATACGCTCTGGGGCCAACGTCCTGACTTTC. Residues: CATTEIRSGANVLTF. This chain joins TRBV6-5 and TRBJ2-6, with D hard to call. Germline V gene lookup returns CDR1 MNHEY and CDR2 SVGAGI. V lost 10 bases to trimming and J lost 0 bases, with 13 bases between them. This CDR3 spans 15 amino acids.

The rearrangement uses TRBV7-8 and TRBJ1-3; 12 bases align to TRBD1. CDR3 length: 18 amino acids. V lost 4 bases to trimming and J lost 0 bases; unmatched junction nucleotides: 7. Germline V lookup: CDR1 SGHVS, CDR2 FQNEAQ. CDR3 protein: CASSYRDRGLSSGNTIYF. The CDR3 coding sequence is TGTGCCAGCAGCTACCGGGACAGGGGGCTTTCCTCTGGAAACACCATATATTTT.

The J gene is TRBJ1-2, the V gene TRBV12-3 or TRBV12-4, with a possible D match to TRBD1 (5 bases). The CDR3 loop spans 13 amino acids. V gave up 3 bases and J gave up 6 bases, with 11 bases separating them. CDR3 loop: CASSLGGRNGYTF. CDR3 nucleotides: TGTGCCAGCAGTTTGGGGGGACGGAATGGCTACACCTTC.